These 9 T cell receptor beta chains were sequenced from one sample in a study of blood T cell repertoires in COVID-19. Method: immunoSEQ multiplex PCR; TCRdb's copy keeps in-frame clones and lacks some. The sample consists of tens of thousands of clones, around three quarters of them appearing once. The specimen sequenced was peripheral blood. All receptors come from a woman over 75 with active or convalescent COVID-19.

This chain joins TRBV6-2 or TRBV6-3 and TRBJ2-3, with 7 bases matching TRBD2. The germline V gene encodes CDR1 MNHEY and CDR2 SVGEGT. This CDR3 is built from 17 residues. V was clipped by 3 bases and J by 2 bases; unmatched bases: 11. The CDR3 loop is CASSYLIGGGDTDTQYF. DNA of the CDR3: TGTGCCAGCAGTTATCTAATCGGCGGGGGAGACACAGATACGCAGTATTTT.

V is TRBV10-3 and J is TRBJ2-7, with TRBD2 matching over 7 bases. Trimming at V came to 2 bases and at J to 4 bases, leaving 5 bases not matched to a gene. This CDR3 has 14 amino acids. Germline V lookup: CDR1 ENHRY, CDR2 SYGVKD. For the CDR3, the DNA is TGTGCCATCAGTGAGGGGGGGGTGAGGTACGAGCAGTACTTC. Translation: CAISEGGVRYEQYF.

This chain connects TRBV6-5 to TRBJ1-2; 7 bases agree with TRBD1. Germline V lookup: CDR1 MNHEY, CDR2 SVGAGI. The trim removed 0 bases at V and 3 bases at J, leaving 4 bases unmatched. CDR3 length: 15 residues. The CDR3, as DNA: TGTGCCAGCAGTTACTCTCCAGGGGGATACTATGGCTACACCTTC. Translated, it gives CASSYSPGGYYGYTF.

This chain connects TRBV5-1 to TRBJ2-5; TRBD2 is a possible D gene (6 bases). Trimming took off 6 bases at V and 5 bases at J, with 17 bases between the two ends. The CDR3 runs to 14 residues. Germline V CDR1 and CDR2: SGHRS, YFSETQ. The CDR3 DNA reads as TGCGCCAGCACCCCGCTTCTAGCGACGGAGACCCAGTACTTC. Its translation is CASTPLLATETQYF.

This chain connects TRBV6-5 to TRBJ1-2; the D gene is possibly TRBD1 (6 bases). V gave up 0 bases and J gave up 3 bases, with 11 bases separating them. The CDR3 sequence is 15 residues long. Per germline, CDR1 MNHEY and CDR2 SVGAGI. The CDR3 region is CASSYSRRTDYGYTF. As DNA, the CDR3 is TGTGCCAGCAGTTACTCGAGGAGGACAGACTATGGCTACACCTTC.

This clone was counted a single time. The chain joins TRBV7-2 to TRBJ2-2; 10 nucleotides agree with TRBD2. The germline gives CDR1 SGHTA, CDR2 FQGNSA. The V gene end was trimmed by 0 bases and the J gene end by 5 bases; junction bases not matched to a gene: 9. The CDR3 sequence is 18 residues long. As DNA, the CDR3 is TGTGCCAGCAGCTTAGCGCTGAGCGGGGGGGCCGGGACCGGGGAGCTGTTTTTT. Its translation: CASSLALSGGAGTGELFF.

V and J are TRBV3-1 (or the pseudogene TRBV3-2) and TRBJ1-5, with D tentatively TRBD1 (5 bases). Looked up from germline, CDR1 is LGHDT and CDR2 is YNNKEL (reference sequence). Trimming took off 1 base at V and 6 bases at J, with 13 bases between the two ends. There are 15 residues in the CDR3. DNA for the CDR3: TGTGCCAGCAGCCAAGTGTTTGGAGGGGCTCAGCCCCAGCATTTT. This sequence encodes CASSQVFGGAQPQHF.

V gene TRBV28 combines with J gene TRBJ2-5; no firm D call. The V end was cut by 5 bases, the J end by 1 base, with 11 bases between. The CDR3 contains 14 residues. CDR1 and CDR2 from the germline V gene are MDHEN and SYDVKM. CDR3 in DNA: TGTGCCAGCAGTCTAATCTCGGGCCAAGAGACCCAGTACTTC. Protein sequence: CASSLISGQETQYF.

The rearrangement uses TRBV7-9 and TRBJ1-6; the D is unclear. Germline V gene lookup returns CDR1 SEHNR and CDR2 FQNEAQ (reference sequence). V lost 4 bases to trimming and J lost 5 bases, with 12 bases between them. The CDR3 spans 15 residues. This CDR3 reads CASSSIAGNNSPLHF. The DNA for the CDR3 is TGTGCCAGCAGCTCGATCGCCGGGAATAATTCACCCCTCCACTTT.